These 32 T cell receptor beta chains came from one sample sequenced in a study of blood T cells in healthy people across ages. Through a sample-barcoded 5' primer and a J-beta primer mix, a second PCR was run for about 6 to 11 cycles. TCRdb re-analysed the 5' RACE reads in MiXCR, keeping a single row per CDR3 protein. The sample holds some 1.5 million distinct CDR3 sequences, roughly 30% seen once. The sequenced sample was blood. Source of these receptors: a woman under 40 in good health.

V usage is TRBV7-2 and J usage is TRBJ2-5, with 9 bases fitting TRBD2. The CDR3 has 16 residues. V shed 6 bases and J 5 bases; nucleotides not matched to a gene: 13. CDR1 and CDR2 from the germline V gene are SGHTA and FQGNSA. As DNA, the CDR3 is TGTGCCAGCAGTCAAGAAATAGCGGGAGTAAGGGAGACCCAGTACTTC. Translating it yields CASSQEIAGVRETQYF.

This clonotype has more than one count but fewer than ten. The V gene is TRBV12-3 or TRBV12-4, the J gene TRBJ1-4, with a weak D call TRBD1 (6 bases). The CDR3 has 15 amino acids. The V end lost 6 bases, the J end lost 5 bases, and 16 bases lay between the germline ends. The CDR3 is CASSQSQGPNEKLFF. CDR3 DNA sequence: TGTGCCAGCAGCCAATCACAGGGACCCAATGAAAAACTGTTTTTT.

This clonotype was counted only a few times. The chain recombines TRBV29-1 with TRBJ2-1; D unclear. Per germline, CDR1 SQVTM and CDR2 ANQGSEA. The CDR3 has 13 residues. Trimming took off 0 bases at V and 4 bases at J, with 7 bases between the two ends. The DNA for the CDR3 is TGCAGCGTTGAAGAGGATGCTTACAATGAGCAGTTCTTC. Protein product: CSVEEDAYNEQFF.

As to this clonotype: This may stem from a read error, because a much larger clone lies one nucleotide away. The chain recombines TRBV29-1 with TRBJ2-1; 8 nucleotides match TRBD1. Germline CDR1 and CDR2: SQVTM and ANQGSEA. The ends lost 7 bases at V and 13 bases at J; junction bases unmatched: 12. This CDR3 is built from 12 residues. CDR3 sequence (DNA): TGCAGCGGATGGACAGGGAGCAAGACCCAGTTCTTC. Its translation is CSGWTGSKTQFF.

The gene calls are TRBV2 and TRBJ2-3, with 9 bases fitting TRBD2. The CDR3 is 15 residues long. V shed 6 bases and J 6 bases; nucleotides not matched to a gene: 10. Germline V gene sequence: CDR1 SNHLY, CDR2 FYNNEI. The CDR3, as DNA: TGTGCCAGCAGGCGAGCCGGGACTAGCTACGATACGCAGTATTTT. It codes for CASRRAGTSYDTQYF.

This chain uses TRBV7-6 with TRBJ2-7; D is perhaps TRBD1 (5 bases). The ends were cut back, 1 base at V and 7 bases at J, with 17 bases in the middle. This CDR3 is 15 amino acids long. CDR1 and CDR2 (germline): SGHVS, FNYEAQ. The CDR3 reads CASSLEQGPGREQYF. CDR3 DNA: TGTGCCAGCAGCTTAGAGCAGGGCCCGGGTCGGGAGCAGTACTTC. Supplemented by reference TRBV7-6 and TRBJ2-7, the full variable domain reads GAGVSQSPRYKVTKRGQDVALRCDPISGHVSLYWYRQALGQGPEFLTYFNYEAQQDKSGLPNDRFSAERPEGSISTLTIQRTEQRDSAMYRCASSLEQGPGREQYFGPGTRLTVT.

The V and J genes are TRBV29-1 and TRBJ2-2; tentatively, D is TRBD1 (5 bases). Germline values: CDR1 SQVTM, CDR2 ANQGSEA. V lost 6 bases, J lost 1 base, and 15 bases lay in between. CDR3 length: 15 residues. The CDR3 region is CSVAAAGLNTGELFF. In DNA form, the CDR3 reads TGCAGCGTAGCTGCGGCAGGGCTGAACACCGGGGAGCTGTTTTTT.

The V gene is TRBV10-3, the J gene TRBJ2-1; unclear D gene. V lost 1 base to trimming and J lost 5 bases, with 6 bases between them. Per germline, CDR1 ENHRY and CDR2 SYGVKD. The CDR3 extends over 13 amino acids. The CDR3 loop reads CAISEFANNEQFF. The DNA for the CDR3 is TGTGCCATCAGTGAGTTTGCGAACAATGAGCAGTTCTTC.

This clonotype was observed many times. The CDR3 DNA sequence: TGTGCCAGCAGCTTTGGGTACATCGGTTACCAGTACTTC. Translation gives CASSFGYIGYQYF. This chain joins TRBV5-4 and TRBJ2-5; no clear D gene. The CDR3 contains 13 residues. Per germline, CDR1 SGHNT and CDR2 YYREEE (reference sequence). The V end lost 2 bases, the J end lost 10 bases, and 15 bases lay between the germline ends.

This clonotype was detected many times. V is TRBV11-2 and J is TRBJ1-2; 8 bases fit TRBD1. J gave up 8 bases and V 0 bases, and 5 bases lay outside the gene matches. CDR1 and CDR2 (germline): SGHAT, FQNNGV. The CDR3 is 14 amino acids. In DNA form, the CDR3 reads TGTGCCAGCAGCTTAGACCCGGGACAGGACGGCTACACCTTC. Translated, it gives CASSLDPGQDGYTF.

The CDR3 here is CASSLAVGAEADTQYF. The CDR3 nucleotides read TGTGCCAGCAGCTTAGCAGTGGGGGCAGAGGCAGATACGCAGTATTTT. V gene TRBV7-8 combines with J gene TRBJ2-3; a weak D match, TRBD1 (6 bases). In germline, CDR1 is SGHVS, CDR2 FQNEAQ. This CDR3 spans 16 amino acids. Trimming pared 0 bases from V and 4 bases from J, leaving 14 bases between.

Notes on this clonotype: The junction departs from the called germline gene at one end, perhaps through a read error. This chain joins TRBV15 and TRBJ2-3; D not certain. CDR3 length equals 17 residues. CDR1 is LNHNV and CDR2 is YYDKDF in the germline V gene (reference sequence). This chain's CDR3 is CATSREKESPGTDTQYF. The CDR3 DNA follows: TGTGCCACCAGCAGAGAAAAGGAGTCCCCGGGCACAGACACGCAGTATTTT. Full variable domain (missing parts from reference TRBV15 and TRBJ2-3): DAMVIQNPRYQVTQFGKPVTLSCSQTLNHNVMYWYQQKSSQAPKLLFHYYDKDFNNEADTPDNFQSRRPNTSFCFLDIRSPGLGDTAMYLCATSREKESPGTDTQYFGPGTRLTVL.

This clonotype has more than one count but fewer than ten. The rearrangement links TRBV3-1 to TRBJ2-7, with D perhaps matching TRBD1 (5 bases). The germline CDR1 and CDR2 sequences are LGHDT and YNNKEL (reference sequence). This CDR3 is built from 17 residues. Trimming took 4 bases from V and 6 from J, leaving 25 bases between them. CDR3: CASSPGKSRFFVFEQYF. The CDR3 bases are TGTGCCAGCAGCCCAGGGAAGTCGCGTTTTTTTGTTTTCGAGCAGTACTTC.

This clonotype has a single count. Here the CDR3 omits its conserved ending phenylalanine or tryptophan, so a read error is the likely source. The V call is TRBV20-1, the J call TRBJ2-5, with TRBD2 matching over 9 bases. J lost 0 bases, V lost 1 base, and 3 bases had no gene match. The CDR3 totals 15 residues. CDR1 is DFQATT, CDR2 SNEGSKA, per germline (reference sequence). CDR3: CSARGAGGYQETQYC. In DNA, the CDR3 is TGCAGTGCTAGAGGCGCGGGGGGGTACCAAGAGACCCAGTACTGC.

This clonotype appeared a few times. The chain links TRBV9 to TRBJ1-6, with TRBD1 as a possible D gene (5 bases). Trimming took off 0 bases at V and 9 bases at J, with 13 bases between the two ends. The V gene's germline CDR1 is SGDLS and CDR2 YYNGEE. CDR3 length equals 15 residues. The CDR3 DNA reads TGTGCCAGCAGCGTAGAAAAGGGGATTGGTTCACCCCTCCACTTT. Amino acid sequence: CASSVEKGIGSPLHF.

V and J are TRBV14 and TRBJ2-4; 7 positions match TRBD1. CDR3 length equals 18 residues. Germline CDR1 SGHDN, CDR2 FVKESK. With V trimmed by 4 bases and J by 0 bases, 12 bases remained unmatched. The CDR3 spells CASSRTLDRVRAKNIQYF. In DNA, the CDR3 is TGTGCCAGCAGCCGCACCCTCGACAGGGTGAGAGCCAAAAACATTCAGTACTTC.

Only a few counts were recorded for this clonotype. In DNA, the CDR3 is TGTGCCAGCACCGGCGGAGGGGCGAGGTTAAGCGCTGAAGCTTTCTTT. It is translated as CASTGGGARLSAEAFF. V usage is TRBV6-6 and J usage is TRBJ1-1; the D gene is possibly TRBD1 (5 bases). The CDR3 runs to 16 residues. From germline, CDR1 is MNHNY and CDR2 SVGAGI (reference sequence). Trimming took off 7 bases at V and 6 bases at J, with 24 bases between the two ends.

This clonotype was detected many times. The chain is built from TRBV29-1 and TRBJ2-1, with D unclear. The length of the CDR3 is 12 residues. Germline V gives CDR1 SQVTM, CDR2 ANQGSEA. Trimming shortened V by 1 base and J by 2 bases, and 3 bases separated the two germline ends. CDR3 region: CSVEGPYNEQFF. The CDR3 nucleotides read TGCAGCGTTGAAGGCCCCTACAATGAGCAGTTCTTC.

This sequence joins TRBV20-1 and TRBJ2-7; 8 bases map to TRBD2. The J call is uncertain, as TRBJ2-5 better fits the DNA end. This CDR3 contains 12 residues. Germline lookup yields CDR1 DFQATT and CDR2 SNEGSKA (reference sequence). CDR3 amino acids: CSADGGGETQYF. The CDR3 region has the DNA TGCAGTGCAGACGGGGGGGGAGAGACCCAGTACTTC.

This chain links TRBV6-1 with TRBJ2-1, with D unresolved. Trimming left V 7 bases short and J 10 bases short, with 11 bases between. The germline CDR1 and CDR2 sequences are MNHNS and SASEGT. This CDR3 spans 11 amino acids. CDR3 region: CASKLVVEQFF. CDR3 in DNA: TGTGCCAGCAAGTTAGTAGTGGAGCAGTTCTTC.

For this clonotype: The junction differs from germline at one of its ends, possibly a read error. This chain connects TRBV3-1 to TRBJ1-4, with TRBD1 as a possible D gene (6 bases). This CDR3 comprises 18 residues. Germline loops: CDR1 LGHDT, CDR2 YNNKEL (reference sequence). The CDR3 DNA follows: TGTGCCAGCAGCCAAGATGGGGGCAGAACTTCAACTAATGAAAAACTGGTTTTT. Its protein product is CASSQDGGRTSTNEKLVF.

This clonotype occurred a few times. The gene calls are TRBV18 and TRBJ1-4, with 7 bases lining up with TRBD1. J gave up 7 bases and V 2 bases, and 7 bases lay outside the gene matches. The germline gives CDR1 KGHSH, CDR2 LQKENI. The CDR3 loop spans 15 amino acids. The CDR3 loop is CASSPSTGALEKLFF. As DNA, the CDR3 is TGTGCCAGCTCACCATCTACAGGGGCCCTTGAAAAACTGTTTTTT. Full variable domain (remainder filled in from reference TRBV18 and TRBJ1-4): NAGVMQNPRHLVRRRGQEARLRCSPMKGHSHVYWYRQLPEEGLKFMVYLQKENIIDESGMPKERFSAEFPKEGPSILRIQQVVRGDSAAYFCASSPSTGALEKLFFGSGTQLSVL.

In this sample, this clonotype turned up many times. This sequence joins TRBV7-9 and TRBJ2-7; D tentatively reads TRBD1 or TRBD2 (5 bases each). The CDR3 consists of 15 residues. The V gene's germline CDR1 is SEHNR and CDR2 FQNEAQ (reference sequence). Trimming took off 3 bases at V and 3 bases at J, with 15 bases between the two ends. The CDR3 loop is CASSFRDPSVYEQYF. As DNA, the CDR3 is TGTGCCAGCAGCTTCAGGGACCCAAGTGTCTACGAGCAGTACTTC.

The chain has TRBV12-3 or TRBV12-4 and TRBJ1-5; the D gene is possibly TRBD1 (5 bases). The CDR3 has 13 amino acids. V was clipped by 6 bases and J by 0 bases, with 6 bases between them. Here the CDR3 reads CASRGLSNQPQHF. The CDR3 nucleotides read TGTGCCAGCAGGGGGCTTAGCAATCAGCCCCAGCATTTT.

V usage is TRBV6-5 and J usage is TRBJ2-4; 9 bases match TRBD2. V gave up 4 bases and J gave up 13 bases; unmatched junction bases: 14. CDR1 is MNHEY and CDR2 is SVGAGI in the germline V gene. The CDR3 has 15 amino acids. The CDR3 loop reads CASSFSGSLTYVQYF. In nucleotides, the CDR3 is TGTGCCAGCAGTTTTAGCGGGAGTCTCACCTACGTGCAGTACTTC.

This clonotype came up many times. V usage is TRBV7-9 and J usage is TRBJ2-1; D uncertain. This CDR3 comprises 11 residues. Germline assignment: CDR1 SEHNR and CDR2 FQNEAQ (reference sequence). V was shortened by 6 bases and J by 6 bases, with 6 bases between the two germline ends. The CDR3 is CASRGSNEQFF. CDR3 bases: TGTGCCAGCAGAGGGTCCAATGAGCAGTTCTTC.

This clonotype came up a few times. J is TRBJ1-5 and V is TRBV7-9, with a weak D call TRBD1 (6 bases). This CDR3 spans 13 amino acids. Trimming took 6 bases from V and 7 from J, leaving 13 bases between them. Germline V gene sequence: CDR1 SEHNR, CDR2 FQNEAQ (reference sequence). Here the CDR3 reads CASSRNREQPQHF. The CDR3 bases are TGTGCCAGCAGTCGGAACAGGGAACAGCCCCAGCATTTT. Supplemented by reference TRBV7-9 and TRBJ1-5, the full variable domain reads DTGVSQNPRHKITKRGQNVTFRCDPISEHNRLYWYRQTLGQGPEFLTYFQNEAQLEKSRLLSDRFSAERPKGSFSTLEIQRTEQGDSAMYLCASSRNREQPQHFGDGTRLSIL.

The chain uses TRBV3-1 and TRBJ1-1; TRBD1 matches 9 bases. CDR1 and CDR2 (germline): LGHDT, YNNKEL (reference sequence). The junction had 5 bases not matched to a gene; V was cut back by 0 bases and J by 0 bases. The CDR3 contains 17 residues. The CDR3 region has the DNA TGTGCCAGCAGCCAAGAAGGGACAGGGAGGATGAACACTGAAGCTTTCTTT. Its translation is CASSQEGTGRMNTEAFF.

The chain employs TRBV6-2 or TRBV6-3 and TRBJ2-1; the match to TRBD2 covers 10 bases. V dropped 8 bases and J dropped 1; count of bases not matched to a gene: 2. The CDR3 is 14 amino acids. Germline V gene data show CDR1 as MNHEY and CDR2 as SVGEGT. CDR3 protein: CASVAGGSYNEQFF. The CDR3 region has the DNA TGTGCCAGCGTAGCGGGAGGTTCCTACAATGAGCAGTTCTTC.

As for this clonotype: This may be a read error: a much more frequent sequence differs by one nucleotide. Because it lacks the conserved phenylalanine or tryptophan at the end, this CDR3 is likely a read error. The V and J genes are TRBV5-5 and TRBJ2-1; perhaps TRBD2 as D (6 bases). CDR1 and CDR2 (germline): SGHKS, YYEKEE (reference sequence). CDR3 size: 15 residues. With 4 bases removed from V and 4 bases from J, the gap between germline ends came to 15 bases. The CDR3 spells CASSLNVAVYNEQFC. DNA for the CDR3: TGTGCCAGCAGCCTCAACGTAGCGGTATACAATGAGCAGTTCTGC.

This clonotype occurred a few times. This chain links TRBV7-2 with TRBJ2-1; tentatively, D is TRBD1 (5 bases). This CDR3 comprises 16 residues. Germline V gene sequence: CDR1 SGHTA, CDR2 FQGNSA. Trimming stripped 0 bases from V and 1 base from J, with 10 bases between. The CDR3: CASSLAGEGSYNEQFF. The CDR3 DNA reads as TGTGCCAGCAGCTTAGCAGGGGAAGGGTCCTACAATGAGCAGTTCTTC.

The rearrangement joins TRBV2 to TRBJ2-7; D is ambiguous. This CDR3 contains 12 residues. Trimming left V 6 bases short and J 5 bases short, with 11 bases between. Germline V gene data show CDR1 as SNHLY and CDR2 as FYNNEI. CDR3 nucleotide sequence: TGTGCCAGCAGATCGGAAGGCCACGAGCAGTACTTC. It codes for CASRSEGHEQYF.